This TCR beta chain emerged from a study of blood T cell repertoires in COVID-19. Study summary: COVID-19 samples, acute and convalescent, were from the United States, Italy and Spain.

This CDR3 is 15 amino acids long. Germline lookup yields CDR1 SGHVS and CDR2 FQNEAQ. The V end was cut by 4 bases, the J end by 5 bases, with 17 bases between. Authors' processing steps: Amplified reference gene primers provided the basis for estimating nucleated cell counts. Measured with immunoSEQ multiplex PCR; TCRdb has only the in-frame clones, and not every one. The DNA was the basis for D and trimming; V, J and clone size are from that table. Seen here are under 200,000 clones, 85% to 90% observed once, and the top ten hold 6% to 8.5%. Participant-given clinical history determined each cohort assignment. Recovery among Cohort 3 donors was established by two negative PCRs, clearance, or symptom resolution.

Sequenced sample: PBMCs or T cells enriched from blood (not recorded which). V is TRBV7-8 and J is TRBJ1-1; D may be TRBD1 (5 bases). This receptor was taken from a woman between 45 and 65 years old who had recovered from COVID-19. CDR3 in DNA: TGTGCCAGCAGCTCCAGCGGGACTCCGGGGACTGAAGCTTTCTTT. It encodes CASSSSGTPGTEAFF.